Listed below are T cell receptor beta chains from one sample, sequenced in a study of early T cells in non-severe SARS-CoV-2 infection. In TCRdb, the 5' RACE reads were re-called with MiXCR into one record per CDR3 protein. The table records 20,000 or so distinct CDR3 sequences, around 4.8% of them present only once. Sequenced: whole blood. The receptors shown here come from an adult who was a healthcare worker with PCR-confirmed SARS-CoV-2 infection or an uninfected control (not recorded which). CDR3s include the opening cysteine and the closing phenylalanine or tryptophan. A D gene is named only where the DNA matches it firmly. Not every row has a clone size; where given, it reads once, few, many or a size class.

d_call	v_call	j_call	cdr3_length	clone_size	cdr3_aa	cdr3_nt
NA	TRBV2	TRBJ1-2	12	NA	CASSADYYGYTF	TGTGCCAGCAGTGCGGATTACTATGGCTACACCTTC
NA	TRBV7-2	TRBJ2-3	12	many	CASSFYADTQYF	TGTGCCAGCAGCTTTTACGCGGATACGCAGTATTTT
TRBD1	TRBV12-3/TRBV12-4	TRBJ1-5	14	few	CASSTQGAYQPQHF	TGTGCCAGCAGCACACAGGGGGCTTATCAGCCCCAGCATTTT
NA	TRBV7-9	TRBJ1-5	13	NA	CASSPAGVQPQHF	TGTGCCAGCAGCCCAGCAGGGGTCCAGCCCCAGCATTTT
TRBD2	TRBV11-2	TRBJ2-7	18	NA	CASSPIAGGASKLYEQYF	TGTGCCAGCAGCCCAATAGCCGGGGGGGCCTCAAAACTCTACGAGCAGTACTTC
NA	TRBV12-2	TRBJ1-6	17	many	CASRLVSTSSYNSPLHF	TGTGCAAGTCGCTTAGTTTCTACGAGCTCCTATAATTCACCCCTCCACTTT
NA	TRBV30	TRBJ2-6	16	medium-sized	CAWSETANSGANVLTF	TGTGCCTGGAGTGAGACAGCGAACTCTGGGGCCAACGTCCTGACTTTC
NA	TRBV7-6	TRBJ1-1	16	NA	CASSLGRAGGNTEAFF	TGTGCCAGCAGCTTAGGCAGGGCCGGGGGTAACACTGAAGCTTTCTTT
TRBD2	TRBV20-1	TRBJ2-1	15	NA	CSARSTSGNLNEQFF	TGCAGTGCTAGATCGACTAGCGGGAACCTCAATGAGCAGTTCTTC
TRBD2	TRBV7-8	TRBJ2-3	18	many	CASSLGRLAGEHTDTQYF	TGTGCCAGCAGCTTAGGAAGACTAGCGGGGGAACACACAGATACGCAGTATTTT
TRBD1	TRBV20-1	TRBJ2-5	19	many	CSAPNRGPLGAFAPETQYF	TGCAGTGCGCCTAACAGGGGGCCCCTTGGGGCATTTGCCCCAGAGACCCAGTACTTC
NA	TRBV18	TRBJ1-1	12	many	CASSPWNTEAFF	TGTGCCAGCTCACCATGGAACACTGAAGCTTTCTTT
NA	TRBV7-3	TRBJ1-1	14	few	CASSPSGGNTEAFF	TGTGCCAGCAGCCCTAGTGGGGGTAACACTGAAGCTTTCTTT
TRBD2	TRBV6-2/TRBV6-3	TRBJ2-7	14	NA	CASSPGTSSYEQYF	TGTGCCAGCAGTCCCGGGACTAGCAGCTACGAGCAGTACTTC
NA	TRBV27	TRBJ2-1	15	few	CATDNHWRAGNEQFF	TGTGCCACCGATAACCATTGGAGGGCCGGGAATGAGCAGTTCTTC
NA	TRBV2	TRBJ1-2	11	many	CASSEMGGYTF	TGTGCCAGCAGTGAAATGGGGGGCTACACCTTC
NA	TRBV6-5	TRBJ1-1	11	medium-sized	CASSGNTEAFF	TGTGCCAGCAGCGGGAACACTGAAGCTTTCTTT
NA	TRBV2	TRBJ2-1	14	many	CASNEGLSYNEQFF	TGTGCCAGCAATGAGGGACTCTCCTACAATGAGCAGTTCTTC
NA	TRBV3-1	TRBJ2-5	12	medium-sized	CASSHSEETQYF	TGTGCCAGCAGCCATAGCGAAGAGACCCAGTACTTC
TRBD1	TRBV30	TRBJ1-6	15	many	CACHRGGGGNSPLHF	TGTGCCTGCCACAGGGGAGGTGGGGGCAATTCACCCCTCCACTTT
NA	TRBV14	TRBJ2-3	15	many	CASSQDRRSTDTQYF	TGTGCCAGCAGCCAAGATCGAAGGAGCACAGATACGCAGTATTTT
NA	TRBV28	TRBJ1-1	15	many	CASSDVSVLNTEAFF	TGTGCCAGCAGTGACGTGTCCGTGTTGAACACTGAAGCTTTCTTT